These 27 T cell receptor beta chains came from one sample sequenced in a study of OX40 agonist ivuxolimab in advanced cancers. TCRdb's copy holds only in-frame clones and misses some; the assay was immunoSEQ multiplex PCR. The sample lists tens of thousands of clones, approximately 85% occurring once. The specimen was CD4+ or CD8+ T cells sorted from blood, collected in a trial of the OX40 agonist ivuxolimab. These receptors came from an adult with an advanced solid tumor such as melanoma, head and neck, liver or kidney cancer.

This clone was detected only once. The rearrangement links TRBV7-6 to TRBJ2-5; 7 positions match TRBD1. Germline values: CDR1 SGHVS, CDR2 FNYEAQ. The CDR3 runs 13 residues. V dropped 3 bases and J dropped 4; count of bases not matched to a gene: 2. In nucleotides, the CDR3 is TGTGCCAGCAGCTTCGACAGGGTAGAGACCCAGTACTTC. Its translation: CASSFDRVETQYF.

V is TRBV5-4 and J is TRBJ2-7; TRBD1 agrees at 7 bases. Germline V gives CDR1 SGHNT, CDR2 YYREEE (reference sequence). The CDR3 has 16 amino acids. J was trimmed by 3 bases and V by 3 bases; bases with no gene match: 12. CDR3 sequence reads: CASSWDRGSGGYEQYF. The CDR3 DNA follows: TGTGCCAGCAGCTGGGATAGAGGGTCAGGGGGCTACGAGCAGTACTTC.

The chain has TRBV5-1 and TRBJ2-1; 13 positions match TRBD2. The germline V gene encodes CDR1 SGHRS and CDR2 YFSETQ. V trimming: 3 bases; J trimming: 4 bases; junction bases outside the gene matches: 7. This CDR3 comprises 17 residues. The CDR3 sequence is CASSSLQGLAGYNEQFF. CDR3 nucleotide sequence: TGCGCCAGCAGCTCCCTTCAGGGACTAGCGGGATACAATGAGCAGTTCTTC.

The V gene is TRBV14, the J gene TRBJ1-2; D uncertain. The CDR3 is 13 residues long. Germline V gene lookup returns CDR1 SGHDN and CDR2 FVKESK. Trimming pared 3 bases from V and 4 bases from J, leaving 9 bases between. The CDR3 region has the DNA TGTGCCAGCAGCCACGTGTATACCTATGGCTACACCTTC. The encoded protein is CASSHVYTYGYTF.

The genes are TRBV5-1 and TRBJ2-2; 8 bases agree with TRBD2. The germline gives CDR1 SGHRS, CDR2 YFSETQ. V shed 0 bases, J shed 1 base, and the junction held 2 bases outside the gene matches. The CDR3 covers 16 residues. The CDR3 loop reads CASSLVAGRNTGELFF. CDR3 nucleotides: TGCGCCAGCAGCTTGGTAGCGGGGAGGAACACCGGGGAGCTGTTTTTT.

The chain is built from TRBV28 and TRBJ2-5; no clear D gene. Per germline, CDR1 MDHEN and CDR2 SYDVKM. This CDR3 region has 13 residues. The germline V and J ends were trimmed by 5 bases and 2 bases, with 9 bases remaining between them. The DNA of the CDR3 is TGTGCCAGCAGTATGCCAGTTCAAGAGACCCAGTACTTC. Protein sequence: CASSMPVQETQYF.

The V call is TRBV5-1, the J call TRBJ2-1, with TRBD2 identical over 11 bases. This CDR3 has 17 amino acids. The germline gives CDR1 SGHRS, CDR2 YFSETQ. V lost 4 bases and J lost 8; bases outside the gene matches: 14. The CDR3 bases are TGCGCCAGCAGCCTATCGGTGGGACTAGCGGTTCAGGATGAGCAGTTCTTC. This sequence encodes CASSLSVGLAVQDEQFF.

The V call is TRBV7-5, the J call TRBJ2-3. TRBV7-5 counts as a pseudogene. The CDR3 consists of 14 residues. This chain's CDR3 is CVSLRLSTTDTQYF. CDR3 nucleotides: TGTGTCAGCCTACGCCTCTCGACCACAGATACGCAGTATTTT.

CDR3 loop: CASSLGQGAYNEQFF. The CDR3 DNA follows: TGTGCCAGCAGCTTAGGTCAGGGGGCCTACAATGAGCAGTTCTTC. The rearrangement joins TRBV7-9 to TRBJ2-1; 7 bases are a match to TRBD1. CDR1 and CDR2 (germline): SEHNR, FQNEAQ (reference sequence). J gave up 2 bases and V 1 base, and 2 bases lay outside the gene matches. The CDR3 has 15 amino acids.

The rearrangement joins TRBV28 to TRBJ2-5, with D maybe TRBD2 (7 bases). V was cut by 7 bases and J by 5 bases, with 17 bases left in between. The CDR3 extends over 14 amino acids. Germline V gene lookup returns CDR1 MDHEN and CDR2 SYDVKM. The CDR3 is CASTPEGGPETQYF. The CDR3 DNA follows: TGTGCCAGCACCCCCGAGGGGGGGCCGGAGACCCAGTACTTC.

CDR3 nucleotide sequence: TGTGCCAGCAGCTTAGGGGGACAGGTGAACACTGAAGCTTTCTTT. It specifies CASSLGGQVNTEAFF. The chain recombines TRBV11-3 with TRBJ1-1, with 8 bases identical to TRBD1. Trimming at V came to 1 base and at J to 0 bases, leaving 1 base not matched to a gene. CDR3 size: 15 residues. Per the germline V gene, CDR1 is SGHNT and CDR2 is YENEEA.

The V call is TRBV5-1, the J call TRBJ2-7, with TRBD2 matching over 8 bases. The CDR3 totals 14 residues. From germline, CDR1 is SGHRS and CDR2 YFSETQ. Trimming cost V 0 bases and J 1 base; bases outside gene matches: 0. CDR3 residues: CASSLGGGSYEQYF. DNA of the CDR3: TGCGCCAGCAGCTTGGGCGGGGGGTCCTACGAGCAGTACTTC.

V gene TRBV7-9 combines with J gene TRBJ2-2; 8 nucleotides line up with TRBD1. J gave up 4 bases and V 5 bases, and 0 bases lay outside the gene matches. From germline, CDR1 is SEHNR and CDR2 FQNEAQ (reference sequence). The CDR3 loop spans 13 amino acids. The CDR3, as DNA: TGTGCCAGCAGCGGACAGGGCACCGGGGAGCTGTTTTTT. This codes for CASSGQGTGELFF.

This sequence joins TRBV5-4 and TRBJ2-1, with D perhaps TRBD2 (6 bases). Germline CDR1 is SGHNT and CDR2 is YYREEE (reference sequence). With 0 bases removed from V and 4 bases from J, the gap between germline ends came to 11 bases. The CDR3 is 15 residues long. The CDR3 region is CASSLAGLAYNEQFF. For the CDR3, the DNA is TGTGCCAGCAGCTTGGCGGGACTCGCTTACAATGAGCAGTTCTTC. Looking up the rest from reference TRBV5-4 and TRBJ2-1 gives the full variable domain: ETGVTQSPTHLIKTRGQQVTLRCSSQSGHNTVSWYQQALGQGPQFIFQYYREEENGRGNFPPRFSGLQFPNYSSELNVNALELDDSALYLCASSLAGLAYNEQFFGPGTRLTVL.

The gene calls are TRBV4-1 and TRBJ2-7; 9 bases map to TRBD2. The CDR3 consists of 14 residues. V was clipped by 3 bases and J by 7 bases; unmatched bases: 7. The V gene's germline CDR1 is MGHRA and CDR2 YSYEKL. CDR3 in DNA: TGCGCCAGCAGCCAGGGCGGGGGGGCCCGGGAGCAGTACTTC. Protein: CASSQGGGAREQYF.

The chain is built from TRBV5-1 and TRBJ2-4; TRBD2 is a possible D gene (6 bases). V dropped 2 bases and J dropped 9 bases, with 9 bases sitting between them. Germline values: CDR1 SGHRS, CDR2 YFSETQ. The CDR3 loop spans 12 amino acids. The CDR3 region has the DNA TGCGCCAGCAGCTTCGAGGGAGGCATTCAGTACTTC. Its protein is CASSFEGGIQYF.

The chain uses TRBV15 and TRBJ1-2; 8 bases map to TRBD1. Unmatched junction bases numbered 11, after V lost 3 bases and J lost 8 bases. Germline CDR1 reads LNHNV; CDR2 reads YYDKDF (reference sequence). The CDR3 totals 15 residues. CDR3 DNA sequence: TGTGCCACCAGCAGGGATCCGACAGGGGCCCAAGGCTACACCTTC. This encodes CATSRDPTGAQGYTF. The full variable domain, with the rest looked up from reference TRBV15 and TRBJ1-2, is DAMVIQNPRYQVTQFGKPVTLSCSQTLNHNVMYWYQQKSSQAPKLLFHYYDKDFNNEADTPDNFQSRRPNTSFCFLDIRSPGLGDTAMYLCATSRDPTGAQGYTFGSGTRLTVV.

The rearrangement links TRBV4-1 to TRBJ1-6, with 8 positions matching TRBD1. The CDR3 is made up of 17 amino acids. Germline-derived CDR1 and CDR2 are MGHRA and YSYEKL. Germline trimming cut 5 bases from V and 1 base from J; bases unmatched to any gene: 7. CDR3 amino acids: CASSTRQGLSYNSPLHF. Here the CDR3 DNA reads TGCGCCAGCAGCACACGACAGGGGTTGTCCTATAATTCACCCCTCCACTTT.

The chain recombines TRBV10-3 with TRBJ2-6; 8 bases line up with TRBD2. Germline V gene lookup returns CDR1 ENHRY and CDR2 SYGVKD. This CDR3 contains 17 residues. J lost 3 bases, V lost 10 bases, and 14 bases had no gene match. CDR3 residues: CATRGGEGQGGANVLTF. CDR3 nucleotide sequence: TGTGCCACCCGGGGGGGAGAAGGGCAGGGTGGGGCCAACGTCCTGACTTTC.

The rearrangement links TRBV2 to TRBJ1-2; the D gene is possibly TRBD1 (5 bases). With 4 bases removed from V and 5 bases from J, the gap between germline ends came to 8 bases. Germline loops: CDR1 SNHLY, CDR2 FYNNEI. This CDR3 is built from 12 residues. CDR3: CASSAGRYGYTF. The CDR3, as DNA: TGTGCCAGCAGTGCAGGGAGGTATGGCTACACCTTC.

The gene calls are TRBV4-2 and TRBJ2-3, with a possible D match to TRBD2 (6 bases). CDR3 length: 17 residues. Trimming cost V 1 base and J 0 bases, with 14 bases left between them. From germline, CDR1 is LGHNA and CDR2 YNFKEQ. The CDR3 is CASSQAVAGWSTDTQYF. The CDR3 DNA reads as TGTGCCAGCAGCCAAGCTGTGGCGGGGTGGAGCACAGATACGCAGTATTTT.

The chain links TRBV28 to TRBJ1-6, with 10 bases lining up with TRBD1. V dropped 5 bases and J dropped 6; count of bases not matched to a gene: 7. Germline loops: CDR1 MDHEN, CDR2 SYDVKM. The CDR3 is made up of 16 amino acids. The CDR3 here is CASSGSDRGGNSPLHF. As DNA, the CDR3 is TGTGCCAGCAGTGGATCGGACAGGGGGGGTAATTCACCCCTCCACTTT.

The genes are TRBV7-9 and TRBJ1-5; 7 bases are shared with TRBD1. V lost 5 bases, J lost 1 base, and 5 bases stayed unmatched. The CDR3 sequence is 15 residues long. The germline CDR1 and CDR2 sequences are SEHNR and FQNEAQ (reference sequence). The CDR3 region has the DNA TGTGCCAGCAGCCCAGGGGGGTTCAGCAATCAGCCCCAGCATTTT. Its translation is CASSPGGFSNQPQHF.

In this sample, this clone turned up once. The V call is TRBV11-3, the J call TRBJ1-1, with unresolved D. Germline values: CDR1 SGHNT, CDR2 YENEEA. V lost 5 bases to trimming and J lost 3 bases, with 16 bases between them. This CDR3 contains 15 residues. CDR3 nucleotides: TGTGCCAGCAGCCTCAGCCACGGAACGGACACTGAAGCTTTCTTT. This translates into CASSLSHGTDTEAFF.

CDR3 DNA sequence: TGTGCCAGCAGCGTGCAAGACTACGAGCAGTACTTC. Amino acid sequence: CASSVQDYEQYF. The chain carries TRBV2 and TRBJ2-7; no reliable D call. V was pared by 6 bases and J by 3 bases, with 9 bases between. The germline gives CDR1 SNHLY, CDR2 FYNNEI. This CDR3 contains 12 residues.

The chain recombines TRBV30 with TRBJ1-1; D gene uncertain. CDR1 GTSNPN and CDR2 SVGIG come from the germline V gene (reference sequence). This CDR3 region has 15 residues. V lost 3 bases, J lost 4 bases, and 18 bases lay in between. Here the CDR3 reads CAWSVKAGWGTEAFF. The CDR3 DNA follows: TGTGCCTGGAGCGTCAAAGCAGGATGGGGCACTGAAGCTTTCTTT.

The chain employs TRBV7-9 and TRBJ2-7, with D hard to call. The CDR3 loop spans 14 amino acids. V lost 0 bases, J lost 3 bases, and 9 bases lay in between. Germline V gene lookup returns CDR1 SEHNR and CDR2 FQNEAQ (reference sequence). The CDR3 sequence is CASSLADGNYEQYF. The DNA for the CDR3 is TGTGCCAGCAGCTTAGCGGACGGTAACTACGAGCAGTACTTC.